These 8 T cell receptor beta chains were all obtained from the same sample, sequenced in a study of CD4+ T cells in melanoma. TCRdb's copy holds only in-frame clones and misses some; the assay was immunoSEQ multiplex PCR. The data contain tens of thousands of clones, approximately 80% of them singletons. The sequenced material came from cells from a culture (not recorded whether cultured in vitro). The receptors were sampled from a human donor with melanoma.

The V call is TRBV7-6, the J call TRBJ1-1; D is unresolved. The CDR3 sequence is 9 residues long. V was pared by 7 bases and J by 11 bases, with 8 bases between. In germline, CDR1 is SGHVS, CDR2 FNYEAQ. CDR3 nucleotides: TGTGCCAGCATCCTAGAGGCTTTCTTT. Its translation: CASILEAFF.

The chain has TRBV10-2 and TRBJ1-6, with 11 bases fitting TRBD1. The CDR3 has 13 amino acids. Unmatched junction bases numbered 3, after V lost 8 bases and J lost 9 bases. The germline V gene has CDR1 WSHSY and CDR2 SAAADI. For the CDR3, the DNA is TGCGCCAGCTACGGGACAGGGGGTTCACCCCTCCACTTT. Translated, it gives CASYGTGGSPLHF.

V is TRBV10-1 and J is TRBJ1-1; no firm D call. V was clipped by 6 bases and J by 7 bases, with 15 bases between them. This CDR3 contains 13 residues. In germline, CDR1 is WNHNN, CDR2 SYGVQD (reference sequence). The chain's CDR3 is CASSSPTSNEAFF. CDR3 nucleotide sequence: TGCGCCAGCAGCTCACCGACCTCGAATGAAGCTTTCTTT.

The chain carries TRBV9 and TRBJ2-3, with D perhaps being TRBD1 or TRBD2 (6 bases each). Per the germline V gene, CDR1 is SGDLS and CDR2 is YYNGEE. V shed 0 bases and J shed 0 bases, with 17 bases lying between them. The CDR3 consists of 18 residues. CDR3 sequence: CASSVAGWGAPSTDTQYF. CDR3 sequence (DNA): TGTGCCAGCAGCGTAGCGGGTTGGGGGGCACCCAGCACAGATACGCAGTATTTT.

The chain joins TRBV6-6 to TRBJ2-3; weak D call: TRBD2 (6 bases). Germline V gene data show CDR1 as MNHNY and CDR2 as SVGAGI (reference sequence). V was trimmed by 7 bases and J by 4 bases, leaving 15 bases between them. CDR3 length: 14 amino acids. The CDR3 nucleotides read TGTGCCAGCAAATCGGGCAGGGAGGCAGATACGCAGTATTTT. This encodes CASKSGREADTQYF.

In the case of this clone: At the DNA level, this CDR3 is encoded by other sequences in the same sample as well. This chain connects TRBV20-1 to TRBJ1-2; D remains ambiguous. The germline gives CDR1 DFQATT, CDR2 SNEGSKA (reference sequence). Trimming took off 1 base at V and 4 bases at J, with 4 bases between the two ends. CDR3 length equals 11 residues. The CDR3: CSARVGYGYTF. The CDR3 DNA reads as TGCAGTGCTAGAGTTGGCTATGGCTACACCTTC.

The chain carries TRBV27 and TRBJ2-3; 7 bases align to TRBD1. V trimming: 8 bases; J trimming: 0 bases; junction bases outside the gene matches: 8. CDR3 length: 15 residues. CDR1 is MNHEY, CDR2 SMNVEV, per germline (reference sequence). The DNA for the CDR3 is TGTGCCAGCCTTGCCCGGACAGGTAGCACAGATACGCAGTATTTT. Protein sequence: CASLARTGSTDTQYF.

The chain is built from TRBV7-9 and TRBJ2-1; no clear D. CDR1 SEHNR and CDR2 FQNEAQ come from the germline V gene (reference sequence). The CDR3 has 14 residues. V lost 4 bases and J 10 bases, leaving 17 bases between the germline ends. The CDR3 coding sequence is TGTGCCAGCAGCTCTTCCAGCTGGGCAGCCGAGCAGTTCTTC. This sequence encodes CASSSSSWAAEQFF.